Listed here is a single T cell receptor (beta chain). Its antigen is still unknown. Method: immunoSEQ multiplex PCR; TCRdb's copy keeps in-frame clones and lacks some. The sample gives about 100,000 clones, approximately 91% of which show up once; under 3% is in the top ten. This entry belongs to a study of siplizumab effects on memory and regulatory T cells. Between the trimmed V and J ends, which lost 6 bases and 2 bases, there was a span of 11 bases. Germline V CDR1 and CDR2: MDHEN, SYDVKM. This CDR3 spans 14 amino acids. Study outcomes and limitations: Unstimulated subsets captured only a minor fraction of alloreactive clones. Of the proliferating CD4+ or CD8+ clones, roughly 80-95% lacked a naive or memory phenotype that could be assigned. Left unconfirmed was the suppressive function of proliferating Tregs from siplizumab cultures. Apparently more diverse than memory cells, naive T cells also seemed major alloresponse contributors.

This sequence joins TRBV28 and TRBJ2-1; D possibly corresponds to TRBD1 (5 bases). This TCR derives from a human donor in good health. Some clones in this sample may be carry-over from other donors' samples. Sequences were obtained from CD4+ T cells sorted from blood. Here the CDR3 reads CASSRAGTYNEQFF. CDR3 nucleotides: TGTGCCAGCAGCAGGGCAGGAACCTACAATGAGCAGTTCTTC. The entire variable domain, with the rest obtained from reference TRBV28 and TRBJ2-1, is as follows: DVKVTQSSRYLVKRTGEKVFLECVQDMDHENMFWYRQDPGLGLRLIYFSYDVKMKEKGDIPEGYSVSREKKERFSLILESASTNQTSMYLCASSRAGTYNEQFFGPGTRLTVL.